This T cell receptor beta chain came from a study of OX40 agonist ivuxolimab in advanced cancers. Generated by immunoSEQ multiplex PCR, the TCRdb table keeps only in-frame clones and is missing some. The data hold 45,000 to 55,000 clones, with approximately 90% observed a single time. The sample was CD4+ or CD8+ T cells sorted from blood, taken in a trial of the OX40 agonist ivuxolimab. The clonotype originates from an adult with an advanced solid tumor such as melanoma, head and neck, liver or kidney cancer.

The CDR3 coding sequence is TGTGCCACCGAAGGCCAGCGGGTGAACACCGGGGAGCTGTTTTTT. It translates to CATEGQRVNTGELFF. The rearrangement uses TRBV15 and TRBJ2-2; a possible D gene is TRBD2 (6 bases). Trimming cost V 8 bases and J 1 base, with 14 bases left between them. Germline CDR1 is LNHNV and CDR2 is YYDKDF (reference sequence). There are 15 residues in the CDR3.